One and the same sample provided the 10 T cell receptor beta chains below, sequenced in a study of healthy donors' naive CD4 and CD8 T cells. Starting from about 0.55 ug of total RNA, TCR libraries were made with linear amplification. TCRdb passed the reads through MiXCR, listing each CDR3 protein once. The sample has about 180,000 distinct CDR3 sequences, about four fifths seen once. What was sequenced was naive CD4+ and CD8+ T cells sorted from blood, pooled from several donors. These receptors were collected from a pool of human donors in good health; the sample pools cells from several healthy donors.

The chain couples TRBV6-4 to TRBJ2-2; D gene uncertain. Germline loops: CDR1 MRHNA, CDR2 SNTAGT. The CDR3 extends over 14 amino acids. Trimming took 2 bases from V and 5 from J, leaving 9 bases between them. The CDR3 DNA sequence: TGTGCCAGCAGTGACCGTTTGTGGACCGGGGAGCTGTTTTTT. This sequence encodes CASSDRLWTGELFF.

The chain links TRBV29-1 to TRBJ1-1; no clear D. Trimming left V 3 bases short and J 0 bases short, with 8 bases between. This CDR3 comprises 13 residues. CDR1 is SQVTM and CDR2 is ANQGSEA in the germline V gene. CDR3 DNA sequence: TGCAGCGTTGAGGGGAACATGAACACTGAAGCTTTCTTT. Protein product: CSVEGNMNTEAFF.

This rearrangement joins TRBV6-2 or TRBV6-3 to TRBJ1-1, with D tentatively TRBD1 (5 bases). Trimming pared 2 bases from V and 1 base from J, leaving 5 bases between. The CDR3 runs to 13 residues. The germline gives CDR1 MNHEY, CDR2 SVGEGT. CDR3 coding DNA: TGTGCCAGCAGTTACAGGGGGAACACTGAAGCTTTCTTT. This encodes CASSYRGNTEAFF.

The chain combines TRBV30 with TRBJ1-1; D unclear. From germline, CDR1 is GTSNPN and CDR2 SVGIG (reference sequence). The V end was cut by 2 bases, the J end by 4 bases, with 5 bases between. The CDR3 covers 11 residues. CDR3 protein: CAWSLVTEAFF. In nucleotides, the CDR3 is TGTGCCTGGAGTCTGGTCACTGAAGCTTTCTTT.

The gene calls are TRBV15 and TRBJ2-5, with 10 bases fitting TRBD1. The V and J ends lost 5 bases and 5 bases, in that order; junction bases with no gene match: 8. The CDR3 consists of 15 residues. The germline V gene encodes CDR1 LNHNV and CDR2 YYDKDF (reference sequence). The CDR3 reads CATSRGTGDGETQYF. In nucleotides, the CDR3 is TGTGCCACCAGCCGAGGGACAGGGGATGGCGAGACCCAGTACTTC.

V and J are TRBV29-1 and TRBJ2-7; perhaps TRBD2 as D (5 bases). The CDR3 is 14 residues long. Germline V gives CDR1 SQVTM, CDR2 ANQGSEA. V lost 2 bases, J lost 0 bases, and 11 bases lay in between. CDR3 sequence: CSVERTGSSYEQYF. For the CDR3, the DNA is TGCAGCGTTGAAAGAACGGGAAGCTCCTACGAGCAGTACTTC.

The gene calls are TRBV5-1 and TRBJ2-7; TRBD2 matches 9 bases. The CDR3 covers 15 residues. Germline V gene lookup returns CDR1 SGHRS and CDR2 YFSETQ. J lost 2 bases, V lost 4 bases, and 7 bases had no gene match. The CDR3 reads CASSPAGGSTYEQYF. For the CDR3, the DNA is TGCGCCAGCAGCCCAGCGGGGGGCTCGACCTACGAGCAGTACTTC.

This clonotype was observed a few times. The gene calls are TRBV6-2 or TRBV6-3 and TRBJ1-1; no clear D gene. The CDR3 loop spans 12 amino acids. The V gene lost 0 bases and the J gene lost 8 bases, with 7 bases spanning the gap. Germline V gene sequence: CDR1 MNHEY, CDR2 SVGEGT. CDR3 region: CASSYSVGEAFF. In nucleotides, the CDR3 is TGTGCCAGCAGTTACTCGGTAGGCGAAGCTTTCTTT.

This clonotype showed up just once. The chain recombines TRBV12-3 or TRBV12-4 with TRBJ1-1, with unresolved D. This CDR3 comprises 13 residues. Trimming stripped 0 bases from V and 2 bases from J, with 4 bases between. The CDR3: CASSLAHNTEAFF. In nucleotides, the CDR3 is TGTGCCAGCAGTTTAGCCCACAACACTGAAGCTTTCTTT.

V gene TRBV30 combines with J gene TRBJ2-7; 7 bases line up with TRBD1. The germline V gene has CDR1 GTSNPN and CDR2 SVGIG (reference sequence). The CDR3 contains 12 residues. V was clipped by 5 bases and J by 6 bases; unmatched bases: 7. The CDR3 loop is CAWFPGGREQYF. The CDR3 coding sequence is TGTGCCTGGTTTCCAGGGGGACGCGAGCAGTACTTC. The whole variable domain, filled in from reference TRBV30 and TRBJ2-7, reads SQTIHQWPATLVQPVGSPLSLECTVEGTSNPNLYWYRQAAGRGLQLLFYSVGIGQISSEVPQNLSASRPQDRQFILSSKKLLLSDSGFYLCAWFPGGREQYFGPGTRLTVT.